This T cell receptor (beta chain) was retrieved from a study of blood T cell repertoires in COVID-19. Background on the study: COVID-19 samples, acute and convalescent, were from the United States, Italy and Spain. In each case, the material was cDNA or gDNA derived from T cells, B-cell-depleted T cells, or PBMCs.

This CDR3 contains 18 residues. V shed 0 bases and J 2 bases; nucleotides not matched to a gene: 6. Germline V lookup: CDR1 MGHRA, CDR2 YSYEKL. In the original analysis: Estimation of nucleated cell counts relied on the amplification of reference gene primers. Data came from immunoSEQ multiplex PCR; TCRdb stores just in-frame clones and leaves some out. That table gives V, J and clone size, and the DNA gave D and trimming. The repertoire holds some 460,000 clones, with approximately 90% as singletons. The V and J genes are TRBV4-1 and TRBJ2-6; 8 bases line up with TRBD1. Sequences were obtained from peripheral blood. The source is a young woman with acute or convalescent COVID-19. This CDR3 reads CASSQDLRTGTGANVLTF. CDR3 sequence (DNA): TGCGCCAGCAGCCAAGACCTCCGGACAGGGACTGGGGCCAACGTCCTGACTTTC.